The clone carrying this T cell receptor (beta chain) was detected a few times. Its antigen is still unknown. This record comes from a study of response to subunit inactivated influenza vaccine. TCRdb passed the RT-PCR reads through MiXCR, listing each CDR3 protein once. Among more than 600,000 distinct CDR3 sequences, under 20% were seen once, and the ten largest hold approximately 11%. Findings and limits, study-wide: Every seasonal influenza vaccination brings in few new T cells, the authors suggested.

The length of the CDR3 is 13 residues. J lost 6 bases, V lost 5 bases, and 6 bases had no gene match. Germline V gene data show CDR1 as DFQATT and CDR2 as SNEGSKA (reference sequence). The TCR originated in a man in his fifties who received an inactivated influenza vaccine. The V call is TRBV20-1, the J call TRBJ2-7, with 11 nucleotides matching TRBD2. The specimen comprised PBMCs from blood, sampled about 5 days after vaccination. The chain's CDR3 is CSAFSGGAVEQYF. The CDR3 coding sequence is TGCAGTGCTTTTAGCGGGGGGGCAGTCGAGCAGTACTTC.